The present T cell receptor (beta chain) was sequenced within a study of tumor-infiltrating lymphocytes in primary liver carcinoma. Study in general: Donors underwent surgery for histopathologically diagnosed primary liver carcinoma. Patients, male and female, were 30 to 69 years old.

Trimming cost V 3 bases and J 0 bases; bases outside gene matches: 4. This CDR3 contains 16 residues. Reverse transcription of about 500 ng total RNA with a constant-region primer produced TCR beta cDNA. The TCR beta library was amplified through three nested multiplex PCR rounds in a modified ARM-PCR procedure. Amplification in the first two PCR rounds was performed using TRBV1-TRBV30 forward primers and a C-beta reverse primer for 10 cycles each. TCRdb fed the multiplex PCR reads into MiXCR, producing one record per CDR3 protein. The sample lists some 180,000 distinct CDR3 sequences; 60% were seen once. Germline DNA was also extracted, while the blood RNA originated from unsorted whole blood. The patients, who had chronic HBV infection, were treatment-naive (untreated).

This receptor was taken from a man aged 35-49 years with primary liver carcinoma and hepatitis B virus infection. The sequencing input was peripheral blood. The genes are TRBV12-3 or TRBV12-4 and TRBJ2-2; 7 bases map to TRBD2. The CDR3 is CASSFLGGANTGELFF. The CDR3 bases are TGTGCCAGCAGTTTTTTGGGAGGGGCGAACACCGGGGAGCTGTTTTTT.